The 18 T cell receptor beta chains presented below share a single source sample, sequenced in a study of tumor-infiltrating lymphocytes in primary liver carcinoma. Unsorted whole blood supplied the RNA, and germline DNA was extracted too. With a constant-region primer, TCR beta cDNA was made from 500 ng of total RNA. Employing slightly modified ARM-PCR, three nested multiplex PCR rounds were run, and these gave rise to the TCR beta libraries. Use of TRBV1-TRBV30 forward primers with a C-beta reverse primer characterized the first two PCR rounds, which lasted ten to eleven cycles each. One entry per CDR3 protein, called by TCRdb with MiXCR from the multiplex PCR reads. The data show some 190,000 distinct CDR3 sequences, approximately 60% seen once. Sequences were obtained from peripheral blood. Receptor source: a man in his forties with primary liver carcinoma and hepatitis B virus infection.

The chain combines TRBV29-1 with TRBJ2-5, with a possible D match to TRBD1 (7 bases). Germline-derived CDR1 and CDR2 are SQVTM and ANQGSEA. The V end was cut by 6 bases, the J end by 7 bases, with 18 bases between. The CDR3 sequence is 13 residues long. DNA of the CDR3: TGCAGCGTGGAGGACAGCCAGGGGGGGACCCAGTACTTC. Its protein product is CSVEDSQGGTQYF.

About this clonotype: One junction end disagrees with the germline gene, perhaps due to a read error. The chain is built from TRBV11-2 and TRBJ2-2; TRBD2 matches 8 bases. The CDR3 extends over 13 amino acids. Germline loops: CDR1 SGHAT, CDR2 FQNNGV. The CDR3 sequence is CASSLDWQRELLF. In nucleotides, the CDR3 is TGTGCCAGCAGCTTAGACTGGCAGCGGGAGCTGCTTTTT.

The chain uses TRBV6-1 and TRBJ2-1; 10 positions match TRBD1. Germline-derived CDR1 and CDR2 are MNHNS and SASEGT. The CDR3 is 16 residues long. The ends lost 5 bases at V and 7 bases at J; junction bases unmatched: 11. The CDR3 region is CASSRITGTGENEQFF. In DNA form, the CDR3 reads TGTGCCAGCAGTCGAATAACCGGGACAGGGGAAAATGAGCAGTTCTTC.

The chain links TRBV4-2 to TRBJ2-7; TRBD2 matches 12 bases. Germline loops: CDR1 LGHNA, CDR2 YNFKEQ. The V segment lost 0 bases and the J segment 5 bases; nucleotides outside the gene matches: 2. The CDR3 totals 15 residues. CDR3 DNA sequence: TGTGCCAGCAGCCAAGAGACTAGCGGGAGTCACGAGCAGTACTTC. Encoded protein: CASSQETSGSHEQYF.

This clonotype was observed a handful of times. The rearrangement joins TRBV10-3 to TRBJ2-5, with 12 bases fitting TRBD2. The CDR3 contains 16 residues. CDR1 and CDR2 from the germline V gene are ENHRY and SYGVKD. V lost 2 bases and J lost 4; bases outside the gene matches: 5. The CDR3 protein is CAISETPGLAGETQYF. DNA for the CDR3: TGTGCCATCAGTGAGACACCGGGACTAGCGGGAGAGACCCAGTACTTC.

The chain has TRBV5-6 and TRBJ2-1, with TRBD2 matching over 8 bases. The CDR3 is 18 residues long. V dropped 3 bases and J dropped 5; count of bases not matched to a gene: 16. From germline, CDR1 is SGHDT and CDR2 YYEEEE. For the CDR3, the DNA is TGTGCCAGCAGCTCCCCTTTGAAACGGGAGGGCATTGACAATGAGCAGTTCTTC. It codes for CASSSPLKREGIDNEQFF.

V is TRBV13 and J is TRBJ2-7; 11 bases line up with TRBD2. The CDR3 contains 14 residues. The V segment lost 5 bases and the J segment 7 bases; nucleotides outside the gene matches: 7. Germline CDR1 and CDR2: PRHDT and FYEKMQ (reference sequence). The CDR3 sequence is CASSPGTSGLEQYF. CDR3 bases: TGTGCCAGCAGCCCAGGGACTAGCGGTCTGGAGCAGTACTTC.

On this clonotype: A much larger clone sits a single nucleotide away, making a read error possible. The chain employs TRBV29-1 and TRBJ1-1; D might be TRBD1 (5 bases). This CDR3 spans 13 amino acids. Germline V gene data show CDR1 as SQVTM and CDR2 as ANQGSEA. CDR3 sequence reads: CARATGSGTEALF. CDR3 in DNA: TGCGCCAGGGCAACGGGGAGTGGCACTGAAGCTTTATTT.

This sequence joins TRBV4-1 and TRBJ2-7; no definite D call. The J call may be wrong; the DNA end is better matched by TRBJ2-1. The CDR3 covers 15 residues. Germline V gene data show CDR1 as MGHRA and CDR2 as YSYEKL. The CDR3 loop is CASSLARVSSYEQFF. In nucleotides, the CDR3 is TGCGCCAGCAGCTTGGCCCGGGTCTCGTCCTACGAGCAGTTCTTC.

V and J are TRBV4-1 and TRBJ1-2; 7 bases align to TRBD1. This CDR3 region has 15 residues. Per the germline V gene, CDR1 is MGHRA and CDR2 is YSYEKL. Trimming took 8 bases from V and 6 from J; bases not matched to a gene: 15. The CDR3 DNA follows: TGCGCCAGCCATGCCAGGGGGGCTGTAGGCAATGGCTACACCTTC. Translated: CASHARGAVGNGYTF.

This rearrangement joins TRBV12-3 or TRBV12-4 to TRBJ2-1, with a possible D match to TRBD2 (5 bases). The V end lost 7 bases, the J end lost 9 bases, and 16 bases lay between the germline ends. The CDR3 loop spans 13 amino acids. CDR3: CASTPALEGEQFF. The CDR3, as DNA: TGTGCCAGCACCCCGGCACTAGAGGGTGAGCAGTTCTTC.

CDR3 DNA: TGCAGCCTGGGGGCCAGGGCTCAAGAGACCCAGTACTTC. Its protein product is CSLGARAQETQYF. The rearrangement links TRBV29-1 to TRBJ2-5, with a possible D match to TRBD1 (6 bases). Per germline, CDR1 SQVTM and CDR2 ANQGSEA. Trimming removed 8 bases at V and 2 bases at J, with 15 bases between. The CDR3 contains 13 residues.

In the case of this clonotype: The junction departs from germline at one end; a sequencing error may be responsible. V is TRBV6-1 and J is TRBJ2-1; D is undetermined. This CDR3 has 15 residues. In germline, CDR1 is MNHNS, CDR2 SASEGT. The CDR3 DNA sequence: TGTGCCATCAGTGAAGGTCCGATCATGAACAATGAGCAGTTCTTC. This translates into CAISEGPIMNNEQFF.

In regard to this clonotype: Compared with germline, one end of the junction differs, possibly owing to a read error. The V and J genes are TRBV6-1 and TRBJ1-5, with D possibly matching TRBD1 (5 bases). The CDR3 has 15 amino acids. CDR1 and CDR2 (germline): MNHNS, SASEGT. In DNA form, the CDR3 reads TGTGCCAGCAGTGAAGGGTCCGGGGGATATCAGCCCCTGCATTTT. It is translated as CASSEGSGGYQPLHF.

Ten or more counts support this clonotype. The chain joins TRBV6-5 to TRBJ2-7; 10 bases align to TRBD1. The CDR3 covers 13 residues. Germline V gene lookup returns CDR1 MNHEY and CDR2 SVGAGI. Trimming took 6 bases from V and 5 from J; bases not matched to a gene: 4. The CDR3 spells CASRGQGYDEQYF. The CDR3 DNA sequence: TGTGCCAGCAGGGGACAGGGGTACGACGAGCAGTACTTC.

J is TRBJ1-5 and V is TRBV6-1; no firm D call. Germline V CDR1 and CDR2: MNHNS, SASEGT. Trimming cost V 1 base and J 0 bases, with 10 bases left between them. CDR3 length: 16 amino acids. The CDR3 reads CASSEDFRISNQPQHF. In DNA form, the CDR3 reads TGTGCCAGCAGTGAAGATTTTCGGATTAGCAATCAGCCCCAGCATTTT.

The CDR3 DNA reads TGTGCCAGTGGGGACAGGGTAACAGATACGCAGTATTTT. Translation: CASGDRVTDTQYF. The chain recombines TRBV6-5 with TRBJ2-3; 9 nucleotides align to TRBD1. Germline V gene data show CDR1 as MNHEY and CDR2 as SVGAGI. V shed 9 bases and J 3 bases; nucleotides not matched to a gene: 4. The CDR3 totals 13 residues.

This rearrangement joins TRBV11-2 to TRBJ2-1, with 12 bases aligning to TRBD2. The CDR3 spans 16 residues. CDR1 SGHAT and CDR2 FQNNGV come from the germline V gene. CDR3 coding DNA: TGTGCAAGGAGCTTAGTAGGGACTAGCGGGCGGCATGAGCAGTTCTTC. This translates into CARSLVGTSGRHEQFF.